These 32 T cell receptor beta chains were sequenced from one sample in a study of cytomegalovirus exposure and HLA in healthy donors. The primer mix had 60 Vbeta and 13 Jbeta primers. Assay: immunoSEQ multiplex PCR; the TCRdb copy retains only in-frame clones and omits some. The table has 100,000 to 150,000 clones, about 8.5% seen once. Sequenced material: PBMCs. The receptor set was obtained from a man aged 40-50 years in good health and CMV-seronegative.

The J gene is TRBJ2-1, the V gene TRBV5-4; 11 bases line up with TRBD2. The V gene's germline CDR1 is SGHNT and CDR2 YYREEE (reference sequence). The trim removed 7 bases at V and 8 bases at J, leaving 11 bases unmatched. CDR3 size: 15 residues. The CDR3 DNA sequence: TGTGCCAGCGGAATAATAGCGGGGGGGCTTGATGAGCAGTTCTTC. Its translation is CASGIIAGGLDEQFF.

The chain has TRBV5-1 and TRBJ2-7; 9 nucleotides align to TRBD1. This CDR3 comprises 16 residues. V shed 0 bases and J 4 bases; nucleotides not matched to a gene: 8. The germline V gene has CDR1 SGHRS and CDR2 YFSETQ. In DNA, the CDR3 is TGCGCCAGCAGCTTGGTAGGGGGACAGGGAGTATACGAGCAGTACTTC. Residues: CASSLVGGQGVYEQYF.

This chain links TRBV5-1 with TRBJ2-7, with D possibly being TRBD2 (6 bases). The CDR3 covers 14 residues. The germline V gene encodes CDR1 SGHRS and CDR2 YFSETQ. V lost 2 bases and J 1 base, leaving 10 bases between the germline ends. CDR3 protein: CASSFGGPSYEQYF. The CDR3 DNA is TGCGCCAGCAGCTTCGGGGGACCTTCCTACGAGCAGTACTTC.

This clone was seen a handful of times. The chain joins TRBV7-9 to TRBJ2-7; possibly TRBD1 for D (5 bases). Trimming pared 0 bases from V and 11 bases from J, leaving 11 bases between. The CDR3 consists of 12 residues. Germline values: CDR1 SEHNR, CDR2 FQNEAQ (reference sequence). CDR3 loop: CASSLAPQGEYF. In DNA, the CDR3 is TGTGCCAGCAGCTTAGCGCCTCAGGGCGAGTACTTC.

The chain joins TRBV19 to TRBJ1-3; D call uncertain. CDR3 length: 15 residues. Germline-derived CDR1 and CDR2 are LNHDA and SQIVND (reference sequence). Trimming cost V 5 bases and J 0 bases, with 11 bases left between them. The CDR3 DNA sequence: TGTGCCAGTAGTGCAACAGTTTCCTCTGGAAACACCATATATTTT. Its translation: CASSATVSSGNTIYF.

The chain uses TRBV12-5 and TRBJ1-5; 7 nucleotides agree with TRBD1. With V trimmed by 5 bases and J by 2 bases, 3 bases remained unmatched. The CDR3 is made up of 14 amino acids. Germline V gives CDR1 LGHNT, CDR2 FRNRAP. The CDR3 DNA reads as TGTGCTAGTGGTAATACAGGGGGCAATCAGCCCCAGCATTTT. Its protein is CASGNTGGNQPQHF.

This clone has more than one count but fewer than ten. The chain couples TRBV6-1 to TRBJ1-4, with D tentatively TRBD1 (6 bases). V gave up 3 bases and J gave up 7 bases, with 15 bases separating them. Germline V lookup: CDR1 MNHNS, CDR2 SASEGT. The CDR3 spans 15 residues. The CDR3 DNA reads as TGTGCCAGCAGTGACCTACAGGGATCGGGTGAAAAACTGTTTTTT. Amino acid sequence: CASSDLQGSGEKLFF.

This clone has just a few counts. The chain carries TRBV7-2 and TRBJ2-7; weak D call: TRBD1 (5 bases). The ends were cut back, 1 base at V and 4 bases at J, with 14 bases in the middle. Germline loops: CDR1 SGHTA, CDR2 FQGNSA. This CDR3 spans 15 amino acids. The CDR3 DNA sequence: TGTGCCAGCAGCTTAGACCCCCAGGGCCGATACGAGCAGTACTTC. Amino acid sequence: CASSLDPQGRYEQYF.

The chain couples TRBV6-6 to TRBJ1-2; D is unclear. The CDR3 contains 15 residues. The germline CDR1 and CDR2 sequences are MNHNY and SVGAGI (reference sequence). V lost 2 bases, J lost 7 bases, and 17 bases lay in between. The CDR3 loop reads CASSYEFVQAGGYTF. The CDR3 DNA follows: TGTGCCAGCAGTTACGAATTTGTGCAGGCGGGTGGCTACACCTTC.

This clone was seen a few times. J is TRBJ1-6 and V is TRBV6-5, with D possibly being TRBD1 (5 bases). V was cut by 7 bases and J by 6 bases, with 10 bases left in between. The germline V gene has CDR1 MNHEY and CDR2 SVGAGI. The CDR3 runs to 13 residues. The CDR3 DNA reads TGTGCCAGCAAGACAGCTATTAATTCACCCCTCCACTTT. The encoded protein is CASKTAINSPLHF.

This clone was observed a few times. The chain uses TRBV27 and TRBJ2-7; 9 nucleotides match TRBD1. Germline CDR1 MNHEY, CDR2 SMNVEV (reference sequence). The length of the CDR3 is 17 residues. The V segment lost 6 bases and the J segment 0 bases; nucleotides outside the gene matches: 12. In DNA form, the CDR3 reads TGTGCCAGCAGGTACGCTGCCGGGACAGGGTCCTCCTACGAGCAGTACTTC. Protein: CASRYAAGTGSSYEQYF.

This clone was counted between two and nine times. The chain joins TRBV10-1 to TRBJ2-1, with TRBD2 matching 12 bases. The CDR3 spans 16 residues. The germline CDR1 and CDR2 sequences are WNHNN and SYGVQD (reference sequence). V was pared by 3 bases and J by 7 bases, with 7 bases of the junction left unmatched. The DNA for the CDR3 is TGCGCCAGCAGTGATCTAGCGGGGGGGCCTAAAAATGAGCAGTTCTTC. Protein product: CASSDLAGGPKNEQFF.

This clone was counted only a few times. The V call is TRBV15, the J call TRBJ1-4; D gene unclear. CDR3 size: 13 residues. V lost 1 base and J lost 7, with 7 bases in between. The germline V gene has CDR1 LNHNV and CDR2 YYDKDF (reference sequence). This chain's CDR3 is CATSRVPGEKLFF. The CDR3, as DNA: TGTGCCACCAGCAGAGTGCCGGGTGAAAAACTGTTTTTT.

The chain couples TRBV2 to TRBJ1-2; D unclear. With 5 bases removed from V and 4 bases from J, the gap between germline ends came to 17 bases. The germline gives CDR1 SNHLY, CDR2 FYNNEI. The CDR3 length is 15 residues. The DNA of the CDR3 is TGTGCCAGCAGTCCAGACACGTCCCGTCTCTATGGCTACACCTTC. Protein sequence: CASSPDTSRLYGYTF.

This clone was counted between two and nine times. The rearrangement links TRBV28 to TRBJ1-1; 9 nucleotides agree with TRBD1. This CDR3 comprises 16 residues. The V gene end was trimmed by 4 bases and the J gene end by 3 bases; junction bases not matched to a gene: 9. CDR1 and CDR2 (germline): MDHEN, SYDVKM. The CDR3, as DNA: TGTGCCAGCAGTTCAGGATACAGGGGGCTCGACACTGAAGCTTTCTTT. This gives the protein CASSSGYRGLDTEAFF.

The chain recombines TRBV28 with TRBJ2-4, with 7 bases matching TRBD1. V shed 1 base, J shed 5 bases, and the junction held 8 bases outside the gene matches. This CDR3 region has 16 residues. CDR1 MDHEN and CDR2 SYDVKM come from the germline V gene. CDR3 nucleotide sequence: TGTGCCAGCAGTTTATCAAGAGGGACAGCACAAAACATTCAGTACTTC. It codes for CASSLSRGTAQNIQYF.

V is TRBV4-3 and J is TRBJ2-7; perhaps TRBD2 as D (6 bases). Germline V gives CDR1 LGHNA, CDR2 YSLEER. V was cut by 0 bases and J by 5 bases, with 17 bases left in between. The CDR3 spans 16 residues. CDR3 sequence (DNA): TGCGCCAGCAGCCAAGACGTCGCCGGGACGGGGGACGAGCAGTACTTC. Amino acids: CASSQDVAGTGDEQYF.

This clone showed up just a few times. The chain carries TRBV18 and TRBJ2-1; TRBD1 matches 9 bases. CDR1 and CDR2 from the germline V gene are KGHSH and LQKENI. CDR3 length equals 14 residues. Germline trimming cut 5 bases from V and 4 bases from J; bases unmatched to any gene: 3. CDR3 DNA sequence: TGTGCCAGCTCAGTGGACAGGGGTTACAATGAGCAGTTCTTC. This translates into CASSVDRGYNEQFF. Full variable domain (missing parts from reference TRBV18 and TRBJ2-1): NAGVMQNPRHLVRRRGQEARLRCSPMKGHSHVYWYRQLPEEGLKFMVYLQKENIIDESGMPKERFSAEFPKEGPSILRIQQVVRGDSAAYFCASSVDRGYNEQFFGPGTRLTVL.

This clone was counted between two and nine times. The gene calls are TRBV5-8 and TRBJ1-6; 9 nucleotides match TRBD1. Germline V lookup: CDR1 SGHTS, CDR2 YDEGEE. The J segment lost 8 bases and the V segment lost 7 bases, leaving 7 bases of the junction unmatched. The CDR3 is made up of 14 amino acids. The DNA for the CDR3 is TGTGCCAGCGGCCCCGGGACAGGGCATTCACCCCTCCACTTT. Translated, it gives CASGPGTGHSPLHF.

This clone was seen only a few times. The chain links TRBV7-9 to TRBJ2-5; 14 bases match TRBD2. The CDR3 extends over 16 amino acids. The ends lost 5 bases at V and 4 bases at J; junction bases unmatched: 6. Germline V gene sequence: CDR1 SEHNR, CDR2 FQNEAQ (reference sequence). The CDR3 here is CASSIPGLAGGETQYF. CDR3 nucleotides: TGTGCCAGCAGCATACCAGGACTAGCGGGGGGAGAGACCCAGTACTTC.

The chain carries TRBV28 and TRBJ2-5; possibly TRBD2 for D (5 bases). V was pared by 2 bases and J by 2 bases, with 9 bases between. Germline assignment: CDR1 MDHEN and CDR2 SYDVKM. The CDR3 totals 14 residues. Here the CDR3 reads CASSLRSGQETQYF. CDR3 coding DNA: TGTGCCAGCAGTTTAAGAAGCGGACAAGAGACCCAGTACTTC.

The chain couples TRBV4-1 to TRBJ2-5; D is ambiguous. The V end was cut by 0 bases, the J end by 5 bases, with 10 bases between. Per the germline V gene, CDR1 is MGHRA and CDR2 is YSYEKL. This CDR3 comprises 14 residues. The CDR3 sequence: CASSQDPSIETQYF. The CDR3 DNA reads TGCGCCAGCAGCCAAGATCCCAGTATCGAGACCCAGTACTTC.

This chain uses TRBV6-1 with TRBJ2-3; 8 bases are shared with TRBD1. Germline CDR1 and CDR2: MNHNS and SASEGT. This CDR3 has 16 residues. J gave up 0 bases and V 3 bases, and 5 bases lay outside the gene matches. As DNA, the CDR3 is TGTGCCAGCAGTGATACAGGGGGGTTCAGCACAGATACGCAGTATTTT. It is translated as CASSDTGGFSTDTQYF.

In this sample, this clone turned up a few times. The chain is built from TRBV19 and TRBJ1-2; D might be TRBD1 (5 bases). Looked up from germline, CDR1 is LNHDA and CDR2 is SQIVND (reference sequence). This CDR3 spans 13 amino acids. Between the trimmed V and J ends, which lost 3 bases and 5 bases, there was a span of 10 bases. The chain's CDR3 is CASSMGRGYGYTF. For the CDR3, the DNA is TGTGCCAGTAGTATGGGGCGCGGATATGGCTACACCTTC.

The sample holds a few counts of this clone. This sequence joins TRBV5-1 and TRBJ2-3; possibly TRBD2 for D (7 bases). Looked up from germline, CDR1 is SGHRS and CDR2 is YFSETQ. Trimming cost V 8 bases and J 2 bases, with 15 bases left between them. The CDR3 consists of 14 residues. The CDR3 bases are TGCGCCAGTTGGGGCGGGGGCCCCACAGATACGCAGTATTTT. This gives the protein CASWGGGPTDTQYF.

This clone was counted only a few times. The rearrangement links TRBV2 to TRBJ1-1; D possibly corresponds to TRBD1 (5 bases). Germline-derived CDR1 and CDR2 are SNHLY and FYNNEI. CDR3 length: 12 residues. V lost 5 bases, J lost 6 bases, and 10 bases lay in between. This CDR3 reads CASSKQVSEAFF. In DNA, the CDR3 is TGTGCCAGCAGTAAACAGGTCTCTGAAGCTTTCTTT.

This clone was seen a few times. The chain employs TRBV15 and TRBJ1-1, with D perhaps matching TRBD1 (5 bases). The germline gives CDR1 LNHNV, CDR2 YYDKDF (reference sequence). This CDR3 is built from 16 residues. Trimming shortened V by 0 bases and J by 0 bases, and 11 bases separated the two germline ends. The chain's CDR3 is CATSRDRGFMNTEAFF. The DNA for the CDR3 is TGTGCCACCAGCAGAGATAGGGGATTTATGAACACTGAAGCTTTCTTT.

The V and J genes are TRBV7-6 and TRBJ1-1; no firm D call. This CDR3 is 12 amino acids long. Per germline, CDR1 SGHVS and CDR2 FNYEAQ. V shed 1 base and J shed 11 bases, with 11 bases lying between them. The CDR3 DNA is TGTGCCAGCAGCTTAGTGCCGGAGGACGCTTTCTTT. Protein product: CASSLVPEDAFF.

The sample holds a few counts of this clone. The V gene is TRBV19, the J gene TRBJ2-1; D possibly corresponds to TRBD2 (5 bases). Germline CDR1 and CDR2: LNHDA and SQIVND (reference sequence). V dropped 7 bases and J dropped 9 bases, with 10 bases sitting between them. CDR3 length equals 11 residues. In DNA, the CDR3 is TGTGCCAGTAATAATCGGGGTGAGCAGTTCTTC. It encodes CASNNRGEQFF.

A note on this clone: Germline and junction disagree at one end, which may indicate a read error. V gene TRBV23-1 combines with J gene TRBJ1-2; D remains unclear. TRBV23-1 counts as an open reading frame of uncertain function. The CDR3 length is 14 residues. CDR3 coding DNA: TGCGCCAGCAGTCAATGGGTAGTTGCGGGTGGCTACATCTTC. Residues: CASSQWVVAGGYIF.

The chain recombines TRBV25-1 with TRBJ1-6, with TRBD1 matching over 9 bases. Trimming cost V 4 bases and J 8 bases; bases outside gene matches: 9. This CDR3 is built from 16 residues. Germline V gives CDR1 MGHDK, CDR2 SYGVNS. The chain's CDR3 is CASSGLQGAGYSPLHF. CDR3 in DNA: TGTGCCAGCAGTGGCTTACAGGGGGCTGGGTATTCACCCCTCCACTTT.

The chain has TRBV2 and TRBJ2-2; 9 bases line up with TRBD2. CDR1 and CDR2 from the germline V gene are SNHLY and FYNNEI. V lost 6 bases and J lost 4; bases outside the gene matches: 18. CDR3 length equals 19 residues. CDR3 protein: CASSSPPPGGGASTGELFF. In DNA form, the CDR3 reads TGTGCCAGCAGCTCTCCCCCGCCCGGCGGGGGGGCCTCCACCGGGGAGCTGTTTTTT.